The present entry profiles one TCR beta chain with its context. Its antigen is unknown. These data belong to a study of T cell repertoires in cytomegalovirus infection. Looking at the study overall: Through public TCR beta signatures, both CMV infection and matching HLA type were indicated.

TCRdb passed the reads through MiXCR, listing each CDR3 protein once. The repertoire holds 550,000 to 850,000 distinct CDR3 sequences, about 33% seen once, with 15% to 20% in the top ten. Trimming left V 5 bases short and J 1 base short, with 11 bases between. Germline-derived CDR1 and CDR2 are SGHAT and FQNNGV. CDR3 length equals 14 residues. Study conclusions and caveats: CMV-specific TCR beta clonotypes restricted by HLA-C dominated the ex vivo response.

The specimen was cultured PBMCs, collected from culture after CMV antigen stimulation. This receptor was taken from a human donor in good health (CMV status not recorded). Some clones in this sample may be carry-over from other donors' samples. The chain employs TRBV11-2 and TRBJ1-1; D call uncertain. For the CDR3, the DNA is TGTGCCAGCAGCCCCAACAGCGGGAACACTGAAGCTTTCTTT. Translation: CASSPNSGNTEAFF.